The 9 T cell receptor beta chains below were found in one sample sequenced in a study of spatial heterogeneity in lung cancer (dated 2019 in TCRdb). The library was built by means of 5' RACE. Sequencing relied on a NextSeq 500. Through fastp at Q25 and MiXCR, TCRdb rebuilt clones from the public reads, retaining in-frame beta chains. Rows matching on CDR3 protein sequence are summarized as one entry with the most common DNA and genes. This sample gives just over 70,000 distinct CDR3 sequences in total; roughly 8.9% of them show up just once. The ten top clones hold less than 2% of the sample. The time point label on this specimen signifies: blood at routine non-recurrence follow-up after resection. The specimen was PBMCs, collected at follow-up. Source of these receptors: a female donor with early-stage non-small cell lung cancer.

Ten or more counts support this clonotype. The chain recombines TRBV4-1 with TRBJ2-7, with D tentatively TRBD2 (6 bases). Trimming shortened V by 1 base and J by 0 bases, and 10 bases separated the two germline ends. This CDR3 is 15 amino acids long. Germline V gives CDR1 MGHRA, CDR2 YSYEKL. The CDR3 loop is CASSQGHGSSYEQYF. CDR3 nucleotides: TGCGCCAGCAGCCAAGGTCACGGGAGCTCCTACGAGCAGTACTTC.

This clonotype was detected ten times or more. The V call is TRBV21-1, the J call TRBJ1-1; the D call of TRBD1 is as the table states it, not checked on the DNA. TRBV21-1 constitutes a pseudogene. The CDR3 length is 14 residues. Here the CDR3 DNA reads TGTGCCAGCAGCAAATGGGACAGCCGCACTGAAGCTTTCTTT. Its translation is CASSKWDSRTEAFF.

There are many counts of this clonotype. The chain carries TRBV7-9 and TRBJ2-5; D uncertain. The V gene's germline CDR1 is SEHNR and CDR2 FQNEAQ (reference sequence). CDR3 length: 13 residues. The germline V and J ends were trimmed by 5 bases and 2 bases, with 9 bases remaining between them. The CDR3: CASSTLEQETQYF. Written as DNA, the CDR3 is TGTGCCAGCAGCACCCTGGAGCAAGAGACCCAGTACTTC.

The rearrangement links TRBV18 to TRBJ2-7, with 11 positions matching TRBD2. Germline values: CDR1 KGHSH, CDR2 LQKENI. CDR3 length: 14 amino acids. V was clipped by 3 bases and J by 7 bases; unmatched bases: 5. The CDR3 is CASSPTSGRREQYF. CDR3 bases: TGTGCCAGCTCACCTACTAGCGGGAGACGAGAGCAGTACTTC.

This clonotype was recorded at least ten times. The rearrangement joins TRBV15 to TRBJ2-3; D is possibly TRBD1 (6 bases). Germline CDR1 LNHNV, CDR2 YYDKDF (reference sequence). Trimming cost V 0 bases and J 4 bases, with 8 bases left between them. This CDR3 is 14 amino acids long. CDR3 region: CATSRDPGADTQYF. In nucleotides, the CDR3 is TGTGCCACCAGCAGAGATCCAGGGGCAGATACGCAGTATTTT.

The chain is built from TRBV29-1 and TRBJ2-2; TRBD1 might be the D (6 bases). This CDR3 spans 14 amino acids. Germline CDR1 reads SQVTM; CDR2 reads ANQGSEA. The V gene lost 6 bases and the J gene lost 5 bases, with 16 bases spanning the gap. Here the CDR3 DNA reads TGCAGCGTCCACCCCAAACAGGGAACCGGGGAGCTGTTTTTT. Amino acid sequence: CSVHPKQGTGELFF.

In this sample, this clonotype is medium-sized (0.01 to 0.1%). The rearrangement links TRBV7-2 to TRBJ1-5; D possibly corresponds to TRBD1 (5 bases). V lost 6 bases, J lost 2 bases, and 8 bases lay in between. The CDR3 sequence is 13 residues long. The germline V gene encodes CDR1 SGHTA and CDR2 FQGNSA. The CDR3 DNA is TGTGCCAGCAGGAAAGGGGGCAATCAGCCCCAGCATTTT. Its protein is CASRKGGNQPQHF. The full variable domain, completed using reference TRBV7-2 and TRBJ1-5, is GAGVSQSPSNKVTEKGKDVELRCDPISGHTALYWYRQSLGQGLEFLIYFQGNSAPDKSGLPSDRFSAERTGGSVSTLTIQRTQQEDSAVYLCASRKGGNQPQHFGDGTRLSIL.

This clonotype occurred many times. V and J are TRBV2 and TRBJ2-1; 7 bases fit TRBD2. The trim removed 10 bases at V and 0 bases at J, leaving 6 bases unmatched. The germline CDR1 and CDR2 sequences are SNHLY and FYNNEI. The CDR3 consists of 14 residues. CDR3 sequence (DNA): TGTGCCACCCAGGGAGGGAGCTCCTACAATGAGCAGTTCTTC. Amino acids: CATQGGSSYNEQFF.

The table lists this clonotype with many counts. In nucleotides, the CDR3 is TGTGCCAGCAGGGTCGGGACTCCTAGCACAGATACGCAGTATTTT. It yields the protein CASRVGTPSTDTQYF. This chain connects TRBV12-3 or TRBV12-4 to TRBJ2-3; D may be TRBD2 (6 bases). This CDR3 contains 15 residues. The ends were cut back, 6 bases at V and 0 bases at J, with 13 bases in the middle.